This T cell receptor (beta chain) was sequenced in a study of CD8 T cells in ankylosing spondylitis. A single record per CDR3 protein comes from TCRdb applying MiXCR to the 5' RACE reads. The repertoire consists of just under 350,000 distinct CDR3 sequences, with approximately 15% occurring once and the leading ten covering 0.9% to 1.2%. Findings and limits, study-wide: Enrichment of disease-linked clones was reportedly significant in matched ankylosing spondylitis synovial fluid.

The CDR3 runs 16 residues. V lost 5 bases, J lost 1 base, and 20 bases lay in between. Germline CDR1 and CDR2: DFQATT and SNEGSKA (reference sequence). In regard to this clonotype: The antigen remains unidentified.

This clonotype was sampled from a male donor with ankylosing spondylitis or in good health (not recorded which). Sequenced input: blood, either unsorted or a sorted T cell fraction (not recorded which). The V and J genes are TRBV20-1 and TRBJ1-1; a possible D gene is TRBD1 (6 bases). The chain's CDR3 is CSARMTGGTGNTEAFF. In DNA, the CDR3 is TGCAGTGCTCGTATGACGGGGGGCACAGGGAACACTGAAGCTTTCTTT.